The source of this T cell receptor beta chain is a study of a mutant IDH1 vaccine in newly diagnosed glioma. For the study at large: Of treated patients, approximately 62% were men and approximately 40% women, averaging around 44 years.

Notes on this clone: A junction boundary mismatches the germline segment, possibly from a read error.

Time point defined: baseline, week 1 (first vaccination visit). Treatment described: pre-vaccination baseline after standard-of-care therapy. Germline loops: CDR1 SGHDT, CDR2 YYEEEE. This CDR3 has 13 amino acids. The assay was immunoSEQ multiplex PCR, and TCRdb's table has in-frame clones only and misses some. The data contain around 82,000 clones, over 75% of them singletons. Sequencing used PBMCs, obtained from a glioma patient treated with radiotherapy, temozolomide or both. The V gene is TRBV5-6, the J gene TRBJ2-5; D may be TRBD2 (7 bases). This clonotype was sampled from a man aged 40-49 years with glioma. Some clones in this sample may be carry-over from other donors' samples. The CDR3 region has the DNA TGTGCCAGCAGTTTGGGGTTAGGGGGGGCCTGGTACTTC. Translation: CASSLGLGGAWYF. The full variable domain, with the rest looked up from reference TRBV5-6 and TRBJ2-5, is DAGVTQSPTHLIKTRGQQVTLRCSPKSGHDTVSWYQQALGQGPQFIFQYYEEEERQRGNFPDRFSGHQFPNYSSELNVNALLLGDSALYLCASSLGLGGAWYFGPGTRLLVL.